The 32 T cell receptor beta chains listed next were all sequenced from one sample in a study of T cells in Graves' hyperthyroidism and ophthalmopathy. Researchers amplified the TCR beta CDR3 regions from RNA transcripts. RT-PCR in the first round (using the HTBI primer set) targeted the TCR CDR3. A single record per CDR3 protein comes from TCRdb applying MiXCR to the multiplex PCR reads. The sample contains 550,000 to 700,000 distinct CDR3 sequences, about 14% of which appear only once. The sequencing input was blood. Every receptor here comes from a woman in her forties with Graves' ophthalmopathy.

The rearrangement links TRBV6-1 to TRBJ1-1; 7 bases align to TRBD1. The CDR3 has 15 residues. Germline V lookup: CDR1 MNHNS, CDR2 SASEGT. The V gene end was trimmed by 6 bases and the J gene end by 0 bases; junction bases not matched to a gene: 7. The CDR3 protein is CASSRDRHMNTEAFF. In nucleotides, the CDR3 is TGTGCCAGCAGCCGGGACAGACACATGAACACTGAAGCTTTCTTT.

The chain couples TRBV5-6 to TRBJ2-2; the match to TRBD2 covers 7 bases. V lost 2 bases and J lost 4; bases outside the gene matches: 2. Germline assignment: CDR1 SGHDT and CDR2 YYEEEE. This CDR3 is 14 amino acids long. As DNA, the CDR3 is TGTGCCAGCAGCTTCGGGAGGCCCACCGGGGAGCTGTTTTTT. Translation gives CASSFGRPTGELFF.

In this sample, this clonotype turned up a few times. The chain carries TRBV6-2 or TRBV6-3 and TRBJ1-5; no clear D. The CDR3 contains 17 residues. Germline CDR1 and CDR2: MNHEY and SVGEGT. Between the trimmed V and J ends, which lost 6 bases and 0 bases, there was a span of 18 bases. The CDR3 nucleotides are TGTGCCAGCAGACCGACCGGGATCCTAAATAGCAATCAGCCCCAGCATTTT. Its protein is CASRPTGILNSNQPQHF.

This clonotype came up many times. The J gene is TRBJ2-7, the V gene TRBV6-2 or TRBV6-3, with no clear D. The CDR3 is made up of 12 amino acids. Germline V lookup: CDR1 MNHEY, CDR2 SVGEGT. V lost 8 bases and J 6 bases, leaving 14 bases between the germline ends. In nucleotides, the CDR3 is TGTGCCAGCGGGGTGGATCGGGTCGAGCAGTACTTC. Translation gives CASGVDRVEQYF.

This clonotype was observed many times. V usage is TRBV20-1 and J usage is TRBJ1-1; D gene unclear. Trimming cost V 5 bases and J 4 bases, with 8 bases left between them. Germline lookup yields CDR1 DFQATT and CDR2 SNEGSKA (reference sequence). The CDR3 runs to 11 residues. The chain's CDR3 is CSALQGTEAFF. CDR3 coding DNA: TGCAGTGCTCTACAAGGCACTGAAGCTTTCTTT.

This clonotype was picked up a small number of times. CDR3 coding DNA: TGTGCCAGCAGCCTTCGGCCCGGGGCCAACGTCCTGACTTTC. This gives the protein CASSLRPGANVLTF. The chain recombines TRBV3-1 with TRBJ2-6; no firm D call. This CDR3 region has 14 residues. Germline CDR1 and CDR2: LGHDT and YNNKEL (reference sequence). V gave up 4 bases and J gave up 4 bases, with 8 bases separating them.

This clonotype has ten or more counts. The gene calls are TRBV6-1 and TRBJ1-1; a weak D match, TRBD1 (5 bases). CDR3 length: 15 amino acids. Trimming pared 0 bases from V and 1 base from J, leaving 9 bases between. Germline CDR1 MNHNS, CDR2 SASEGT. CDR3 nucleotides: TGTGCCAGCAGTGAAGCGGCCGGGGGGAACACTGAAGCTTTCTTT. Its translation: CASSEAAGGNTEAFF.

This clonotype was seen many times. The chain uses TRBV11-2 and TRBJ2-2; D perhaps matches TRBD2 (5 bases). CDR3 length: 14 residues. The V and J ends lost 8 bases and 1 base respectively, with 11 bases between them. Germline V CDR1 and CDR2: SGHAT, FQNNGV. CDR3 DNA: TGTGCCAGCGGACTGGCGGGGAACACCGGGGAGCTGTTTTTT. It specifies CASGLAGNTGELFF.

The V gene is TRBV7-2, the J gene TRBJ2-5, with 12 bases identical to TRBD2. There are 14 residues in the CDR3. With V trimmed by 1 base and J by 9 bases, 3 bases remained unmatched. The germline CDR1 and CDR2 sequences are SGHTA and FQGNSA. This CDR3 is CASSLGLAGVAQYF. CDR3 in DNA: TGTGCCAGCAGCTTAGGACTAGCGGGAGTAGCCCAGTACTTC.

This clonotype was seen ten or more times. The J gene is TRBJ2-5, the V gene TRBV28; D not resolved. The V end was cut by 3 bases, the J end by 2 bases, with 7 bases between. Germline-derived CDR1 and CDR2 are MDHEN and SYDVKM. The CDR3 loop spans 13 amino acids. CDR3 sequence: CASSFTDQETQYF. In DNA, the CDR3 is TGTGCCAGCAGTTTCACTGATCAAGAGACCCAGTACTTC.

V and J are TRBV12-3 or TRBV12-4 and TRBJ1-2; 7 positions match TRBD1. Germline trimming cut 5 bases from V and 0 bases from J; bases unmatched to any gene: 6. This CDR3 spans 15 amino acids. CDR3 sequence reads: CASSATGVPNYGYTF. CDR3 bases: TGTGCCAGCAGTGCTACAGGGGTTCCTAACTATGGCTACACCTTC.

This clonotype was seen a few times. The chain uses TRBV19 and TRBJ1-4; D not resolved. There are 17 residues in the CDR3. Germline V lookup: CDR1 LNHDA, CDR2 SQIVND (reference sequence). The ends were cut back, 4 bases at V and 6 bases at J, with 21 bases in the middle. CDR3 nucleotides: TGTGCCAGTAGTAGTTTTCATTGGTCTCCGCGGGATGAAAAACTGTTTTTT. Translating gives CASSSFHWSPRDEKLFF.

This clonotype was found many times. J is TRBJ2-7 and V is TRBV7-3, with 7 bases matching TRBD1. The CDR3 extends over 15 amino acids. The ends lost 3 bases at V and 3 bases at J; junction bases unmatched: 8. Germline lookup yields CDR1 SGHTA and CDR2 FQGTGA. CDR3 protein: CASSFRPGQIYEQYF. The CDR3 coding sequence is TGTGCCAGCAGCTTCAGACCGGGACAGATCTACGAGCAGTACTTC.

This clonotype showed up many times. The chain joins TRBV7-8 to TRBJ1-2; perhaps TRBD1 as D (5 bases). Germline V gives CDR1 SGHVS, CDR2 FQNEAQ. This CDR3 comprises 14 residues. V lost 4 bases and J lost 6, with 15 bases in between. CDR3 in amino acids: CASSSVGETNGYTF. CDR3 sequence (DNA): TGTGCCAGCAGCTCGGTGGGGGAAACGAATGGCTACACCTTC.

This clonotype has more than one count but fewer than ten. The CDR3 DNA follows: TGTGCCTGGAGTGAGGGGTACAGACACACTGAAGCTTTCTTT. Amino acid sequence: CAWSEGYRHTEAFF. V usage is TRBV30 and J usage is TRBJ1-1, with D maybe TRBD1 (5 bases). Germline V gives CDR1 GTSNPN, CDR2 SVGIG (reference sequence). The CDR3 has 14 residues. V was cut by 1 base and J by 3 bases, with 12 bases left in between.

The chain uses TRBV30 and TRBJ2-5, with D perhaps matching TRBD1 or TRBD2 (5 bases each). The CDR3 contains 15 residues. CDR1 GTSNPN and CDR2 SVGIG come from the germline V gene (reference sequence). Trimming stripped 5 bases from V and 5 bases from J, with 21 bases between. The CDR3 nucleotides read TGTGCCTGGGTCCCGGTGGGACCCTTTCGGGAGACCCAGTACTTC. It codes for CAWVPVGPFRETQYF.

Ten or more counts support this clonotype. V usage is TRBV11-1 and J usage is TRBJ2-7; 9 nucleotides match TRBD1. CDR1 and CDR2 from the germline V gene are SGHAT and FQDESV (reference sequence). The CDR3 length is 16 residues. The V gene end was trimmed by 4 bases and the J gene end by 0 bases; junction bases not matched to a gene: 7. The CDR3 DNA reads TGTGCCAGCAGCTCCACCGGGACAGGGACCTCCTACGAGCAGTACTTC. Translation: CASSSTGTGTSYEQYF.

This chain connects TRBV9 to TRBJ2-7, with TRBD1 as a possible D gene (5 bases). Looked up from germline, CDR1 is SGDLS and CDR2 is YYNGEE. The CDR3 sequence is 15 residues long. V lost 2 bases, J lost 2 bases, and 14 bases lay in between. CDR3: CASSVGVDITYEQYF. DNA of the CDR3: TGTGCCAGCAGCGTCGGCGTGGACATAACCTACGAGCAGTACTTC.

This clonotype was observed many times. CDR3 nucleotides: TGTGCCAGCAGAATAGCGGGAGGGGAGACCCAGTACTTC. Amino acid sequence: CASRIAGGETQYF. The chain has TRBV6-1 and TRBJ2-5, with TRBD2 matching 11 bases. Germline loops: CDR1 MNHNS, CDR2 SASEGT. J was trimmed by 5 bases and V by 6 bases; bases with no gene match: 2. CDR3 length: 13 residues.

This clonotype was seen ten or more times. The genes are TRBV29-1 and TRBJ1-1; maybe TRBD1 (5 bases). The CDR3 consists of 14 residues. The germline V gene has CDR1 SQVTM and CDR2 ANQGSEA. With 7 bases removed from V and 0 bases from J, the gap between germline ends came to 15 bases. The CDR3 DNA reads TGCAGCGCCGACTTAGGGACCATGAACACTGAAGCTTTCTTT. Amino acids: CSADLGTMNTEAFF. The variable domain in full, completed from reference TRBV29-1 and TRBJ1-1, reads SAVISQKPSRDICQRGTSLTIQCQVDSQVTMMFWYRQQPGQSLTLIATANQGSEATYESGFVIDKFPISRPNLTFSTLTVSNMSPEDSSIYLCSADLGTMNTEAFFGQGTRLTVV.

There are many counts of this clonotype. This chain uses TRBV9 with TRBJ1-2, with D unresolved. Germline values: CDR1 SGDLS, CDR2 YYNGEE. The CDR3 consists of 13 residues. V lost 2 bases and J 1 base, leaving 6 bases between the germline ends. The CDR3 loop is CASSVQDNYGYTF. The CDR3 DNA sequence: TGTGCCAGCAGCGTTCAGGATAACTATGGCTACACCTTC.

This clonotype was recorded at least ten times. The chain employs TRBV28 and TRBJ2-2; TRBD1 is a possible D gene (5 bases). The CDR3 runs to 13 residues. V lost 7 bases, J lost 5 bases, and 11 bases lay in between. The germline V gene encodes CDR1 MDHEN and CDR2 SYDVKM. The CDR3: CASTSGQTGELFF. DNA for the CDR3: TGTGCCAGCACGTCAGGGCAAACCGGGGAGCTGTTTTTT. The full variable domain, in which reference TRBV28 and TRBJ2-2 provide the parts outside the CDR3, is DVKVTQSSRYLVKRTGEKVFLECVQDMDHENMFWYRQDPGLGLRLIYFSYDVKMKEKGDIPEGYSVSREKKERFSLILESASTNQTSMYLCASTSGQTGELFFGEGSRLTVL.

This clonotype was observed a few times. The V and J genes are TRBV4-1 and TRBJ2-7, with 11 bases matching TRBD1. V was clipped by 2 bases and J by 2 bases; unmatched bases: 5. This CDR3 comprises 16 residues. In germline, CDR1 is MGHRA, CDR2 YSYEKL. The CDR3 DNA is TGCGCCAGCAGCCAAAAGGGACAGGGGGGTCCCTACGAGCAGTACTTC. This codes for CASSQKGQGGPYEQYF.

This clonotype has a handful of counts. The V call is TRBV7-2, the J call TRBJ2-7; D perhaps matches TRBD1 (6 bases). Germline CDR1 reads SGHTA; CDR2 reads FQGNSA. This CDR3 is built from 15 residues. Trimming shortened V by 0 bases and J by 2 bases, and 11 bases separated the two germline ends. The CDR3 sequence is CASSLAAGAPYEQYF. CDR3 nucleotide sequence: TGTGCCAGCAGCTTAGCAGCAGGGGCCCCCTACGAGCAGTACTTC.

Ten or more counts support this clonotype. The gene calls are TRBV6-2 or TRBV6-3 and TRBJ1-5; D possibly corresponds to TRBD1 (5 bases). The CDR3 extends over 18 amino acids. In germline, CDR1 is MNHEY, CDR2 SVGEGT. V gave up 0 bases and J gave up 0 bases, with 15 bases separating them. CDR3 in DNA: TGTGCCAGCAGTTACTCCCTGGGGGGAGGACGTAGCAATCAGCCCCAGCATTTT. Protein: CASSYSLGGGRSNQPQHF.

This clonotype occurred many times. The chain carries TRBV29-1 and TRBJ2-7; no firm D call. From germline, CDR1 is SQVTM and CDR2 ANQGSEA. Trimming stripped 3 bases from V and 7 bases from J, with 10 bases between. The CDR3 spans 11 residues. CDR3 loop: CSVDQTGEQYF. CDR3 coding DNA: TGCAGCGTTGACCAAACGGGTGAGCAGTACTTC.

The table lists this clonotype with many counts. The V and J genes are TRBV20-1 and TRBJ2-4; 9 bases are shared with TRBD1. V was pared by 5 bases and J by 1 base, with 6 bases of the junction left unmatched. The CDR3 consists of 15 residues. In germline, CDR1 is DFQATT, CDR2 SNEGSKA (reference sequence). The CDR3 protein is CSARRTGAAKNIQYF. In nucleotides, the CDR3 is TGCAGTGCTCGTAGGACAGGGGCCGCCAAAAACATTCAGTACTTC.

This clonotype was observed at least ten times. V is TRBV6-1 and J is TRBJ1-5; D is possibly TRBD1 (5 bases). Trimming shortened V by 5 bases and J by 7 bases, and 24 bases separated the two germline ends. The CDR3 spans 17 residues. The germline V gene has CDR1 MNHNS and CDR2 SASEGT. CDR3 in amino acids: CASSQSRDSRRRQPQHF. The CDR3, as DNA: TGTGCCAGCAGTCAAAGCCGGGACTCAAGAAGGAGGCAGCCCCAGCATTTT.

V and J are TRBV5-1 and TRBJ1-2; 8 nucleotides match TRBD1. Trimming removed 1 base from V and 4 bases from J; junction bases left unmatched: 9. Germline CDR1 reads SGHRS; CDR2 reads YFSETQ. The CDR3 is 16 residues long. CDR3 in DNA: TGCGCCAGCAGCTTGTATCCAGGGGGCGCGAGCTATGGCTACACCTTC. This gives the protein CASSLYPGGASYGYTF.

This clonotype was detected a few times. V is TRBV4-3 and J is TRBJ2-5, with TRBD2 matching over 9 bases. Germline values: CDR1 LGHNA, CDR2 YSLEER. Trimming took 3 bases from V and 5 from J; bases not matched to a gene: 7. The CDR3 sequence is 15 residues long. The CDR3 reads CASSQDSGSYETQYF. CDR3 DNA sequence: TGCGCCAGCAGCCAGGATAGCGGGAGTTATGAGACCCAGTACTTC.

This chain uses TRBV5-1 with TRBJ1-6; 8 nucleotides match TRBD1. The CDR3 covers 17 residues. CDR1 and CDR2 from the germline V gene are SGHRS and YFSETQ. The V segment lost 4 bases and the J segment 10 bases; nucleotides outside the gene matches: 16. CDR3 bases: TGCGCCAGCAGCCTATCAACTTCAGGGGGCTGGGAATCACCCCTCCACTTT. This gives the protein CASSLSTSGGWESPLHF.

This clonotype turned up a few times. The chain joins TRBV11-2 to TRBJ1-5; D call uncertain. This CDR3 has 13 residues. In germline, CDR1 is SGHAT, CDR2 FQNNGV. The V end lost 3 bases, the J end lost 5 bases, and 8 bases lay between the germline ends. The DNA for the CDR3 is TGTGCCAGCAGCTTCACCCGGGATCAGCCCCAGCATTTT. Protein product: CASSFTRDQPQHF.